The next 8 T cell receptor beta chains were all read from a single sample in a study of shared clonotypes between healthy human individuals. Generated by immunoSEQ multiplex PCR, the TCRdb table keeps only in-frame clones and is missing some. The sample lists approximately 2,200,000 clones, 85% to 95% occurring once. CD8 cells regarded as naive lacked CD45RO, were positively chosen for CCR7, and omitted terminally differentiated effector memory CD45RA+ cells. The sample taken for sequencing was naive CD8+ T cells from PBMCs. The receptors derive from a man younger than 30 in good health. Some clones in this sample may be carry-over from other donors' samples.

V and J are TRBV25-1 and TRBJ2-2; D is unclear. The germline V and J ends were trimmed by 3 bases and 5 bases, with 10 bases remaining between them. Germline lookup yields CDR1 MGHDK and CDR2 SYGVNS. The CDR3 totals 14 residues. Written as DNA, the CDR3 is TGTGCCAGCAGTGACGCCCCGAGAACCGGGGAGCTGTTTTTT. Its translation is CASSDAPRTGELFF.

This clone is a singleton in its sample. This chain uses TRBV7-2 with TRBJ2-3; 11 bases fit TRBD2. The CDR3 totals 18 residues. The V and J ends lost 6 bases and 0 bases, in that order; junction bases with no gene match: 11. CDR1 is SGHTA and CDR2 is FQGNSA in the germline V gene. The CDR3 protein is CASSHTSGGPSSTDTQYF. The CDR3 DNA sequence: TGTGCCAGCAGTCATACTAGCGGGGGACCCTCTAGCACAGATACGCAGTATTTT.

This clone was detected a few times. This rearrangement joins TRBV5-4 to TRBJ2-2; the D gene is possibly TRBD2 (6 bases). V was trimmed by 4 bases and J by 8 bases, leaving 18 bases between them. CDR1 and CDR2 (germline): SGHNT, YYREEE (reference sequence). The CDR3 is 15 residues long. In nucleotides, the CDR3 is TGTGCCAGCAGCCTGGGAGGAGTAAGGTTGGGGGAGCTGTTTTTT. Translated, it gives CASSLGGVRLGELFF.

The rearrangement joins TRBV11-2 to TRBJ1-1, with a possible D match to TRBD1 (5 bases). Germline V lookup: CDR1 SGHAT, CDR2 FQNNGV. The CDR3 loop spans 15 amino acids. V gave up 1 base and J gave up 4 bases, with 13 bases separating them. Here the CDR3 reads CASSLGSAGITEAFF. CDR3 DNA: TGTGCCAGCAGCTTAGGATCTGCAGGGATCACTGAAGCTTTCTTT.

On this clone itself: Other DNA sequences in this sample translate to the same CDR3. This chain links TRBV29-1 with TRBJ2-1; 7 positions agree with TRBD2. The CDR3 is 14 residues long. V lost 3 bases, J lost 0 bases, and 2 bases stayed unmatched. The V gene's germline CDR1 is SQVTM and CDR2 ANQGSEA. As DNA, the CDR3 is TGCAGCGTTGAGGGCGGGAGCTCCTACAATGAGCAGTTCTTC. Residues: CSVEGGSSYNEQFF.

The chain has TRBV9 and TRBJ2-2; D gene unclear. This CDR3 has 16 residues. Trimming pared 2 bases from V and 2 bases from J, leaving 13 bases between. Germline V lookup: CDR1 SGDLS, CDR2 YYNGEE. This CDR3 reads CASSVRRLGNTGELFF. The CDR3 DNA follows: TGTGCCAGCAGCGTCCGAAGGTTAGGTAACACCGGGGAGCTGTTTTTT. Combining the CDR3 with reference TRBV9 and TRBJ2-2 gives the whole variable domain DSGVTQTPKHLITATGQRVTLRCSPRSGDLSVYWYQQSLDQGLQFLIQYYNGEERAKGNILERFSAQQFPDLHSELNLSSLELGDSALYFCASSVRRLGNTGELFFGEGSRLTVL.

The CDR3 protein is CASSPRGTKNIQYF. The DNA of the CDR3 is TGTGCCAGCAGCCCTCGGGGGACCAAAAACATTCAGTACTTC. The chain links TRBV11-2 to TRBJ2-4, with D perhaps matching TRBD2 (6 bases). The V and J ends lost 5 bases and 2 bases respectively, with 10 bases between them. This CDR3 spans 14 amino acids. CDR1 SGHAT and CDR2 FQNNGV come from the germline V gene.

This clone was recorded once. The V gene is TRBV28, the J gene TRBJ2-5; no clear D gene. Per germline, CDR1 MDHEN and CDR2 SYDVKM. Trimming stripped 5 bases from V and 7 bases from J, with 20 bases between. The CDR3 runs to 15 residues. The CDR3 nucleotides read TGTGCCAGCAGTCATAGAACTTCGGTTCTGTTGACCCAGTACTTC. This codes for CASSHRTSVLLTQYF.